This TCR beta chain was identified during a study of CD4 T cells in relation to SARS-CoV-2 and coronaviruses. Clones were sequenced by immunoSEQ multiplex PCR, and TCRdb holds only the in-frame ones, with some missing. This sample yields roughly 15,000 clones, of which over 60% are seen a single time; approximately 11% belongs to the top ten. This clone was detected once. Antigen specificity is unknown. The V and J ends lost 3 bases and 3 bases, in that order; junction bases with no gene match: 12. Per germline, CDR1 MNHEY and CDR2 SMNVEV (reference sequence). The CDR3 loop spans 17 amino acids. Unexposed donor CD4+ T cells date from 2011-2018, before the COVID-19 pandemic. CD4+ T cells were isolated from the cells after around eleven days of culture.

The receptor was derived from a human donor in good health. Input material: CD4+ T cells from PBMCs, cultured in vitro. The J gene is TRBJ2-3, the V gene TRBV27, with 7 bases matching TRBD1. The CDR3 sequence is CASSFRDPRDRTDTQYF. DNA of the CDR3: TGTGCCAGCAGTTTCCGCGACCCCCGGGACAGAACAGATACGCAGTATTTT.